This T cell receptor beta chain was obtained from a study of technical replicates of blood from a handful of donors (dated by TCRdb to the late 2010s). The receptor library was made with the immunoSEQ multiplex PCR assay. TCRdb took over this immuneACCESS table, retaining in-frame rearrangements with V and J assigned. Such tables are incomplete; in checked studies, under half of the missing clones stem from an unresolved V gene, and the remainder is unexplained. Across this sample there are about 83,000 clones, with about 94% seen only once. 0.2% to 0.25% of the sample comes from the top ten. The CDR3, cysteine through phenylalanine, is 14 amino acids long. Just CDR3 DNA is preserved here, 42 bases in frame from base 1. V loses 6 bases of germline sequence and J loses 4 bases, and the interval between the two ends is 15 bases. CDR1 and CDR2 are drawn from the germline V gene: SGHVS, FNYEAQ. For this clone: Its antigen is not yet known. Base qualities are not provided; no much larger clone lies one nucleotide away.

Sequencing was done on a sample of T cells isolated from PBMCs. The source of this sequence is a human donor in good health. Recombination linked TRBV7-6 to TRBJ1-1; no confident D gene assignment can be made. The CDR3 is CASSSGLLGTEAFF. The nucleotide sequence is TGTGCCAGCAGTTCTGGACTGTTAGGCACTGAAGCTTTCTTT.